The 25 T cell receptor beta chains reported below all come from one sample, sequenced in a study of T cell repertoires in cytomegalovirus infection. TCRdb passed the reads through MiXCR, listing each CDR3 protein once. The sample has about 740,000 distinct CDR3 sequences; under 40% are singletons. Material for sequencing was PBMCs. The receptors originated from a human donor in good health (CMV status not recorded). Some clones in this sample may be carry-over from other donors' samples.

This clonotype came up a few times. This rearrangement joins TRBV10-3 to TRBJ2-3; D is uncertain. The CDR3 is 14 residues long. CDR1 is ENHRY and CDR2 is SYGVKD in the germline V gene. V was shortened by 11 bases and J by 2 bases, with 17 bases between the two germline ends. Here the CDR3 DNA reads TGTGCCGCCTCTCCCGGGCCTGCCACAGATACGCAGTATTTT. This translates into CAASPGPATDTQYF.

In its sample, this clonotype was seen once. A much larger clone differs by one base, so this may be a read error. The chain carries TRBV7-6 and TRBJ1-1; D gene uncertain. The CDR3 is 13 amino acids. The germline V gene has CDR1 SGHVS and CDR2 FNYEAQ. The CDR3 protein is CASSLNQYTEALF. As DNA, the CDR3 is TGTGCCAGCAGCTTAAATCAGTACACTGAAGCTTTATTT.

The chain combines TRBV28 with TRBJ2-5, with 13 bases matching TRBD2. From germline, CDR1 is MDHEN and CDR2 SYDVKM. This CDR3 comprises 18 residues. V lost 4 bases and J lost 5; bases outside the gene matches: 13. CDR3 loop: CASSSPGTSGILRETQYF. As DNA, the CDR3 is TGTGCCAGCAGTTCACCCGGGACTAGCGGGATCTTAAGGGAGACCCAGTACTTC. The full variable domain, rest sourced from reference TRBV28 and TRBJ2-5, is DVKVTQSSRYLVKRTGEKVFLECVQDMDHENMFWYRQDPGLGLRLIYFSYDVKMKEKGDIPEGYSVSREKKERFSLILESASTNQTSMYLCASSSPGTSGILRETQYFGPGTRLLVL.

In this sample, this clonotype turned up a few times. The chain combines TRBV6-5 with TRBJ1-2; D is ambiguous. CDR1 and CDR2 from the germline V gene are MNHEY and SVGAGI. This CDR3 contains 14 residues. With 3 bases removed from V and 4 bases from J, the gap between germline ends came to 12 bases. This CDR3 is CASSYREIGYGYTF. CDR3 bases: TGTGCCAGCAGTTATAGGGAGATCGGCTATGGCTACACCTTC.

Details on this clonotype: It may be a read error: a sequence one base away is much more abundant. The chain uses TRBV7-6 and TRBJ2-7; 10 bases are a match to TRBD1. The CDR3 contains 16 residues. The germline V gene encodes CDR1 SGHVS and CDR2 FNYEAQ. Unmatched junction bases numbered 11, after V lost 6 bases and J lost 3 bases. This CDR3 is CASSCIDRGLGYEQYF. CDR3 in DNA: TGTGCCAGCAGTTGTATAGACAGGGGGCTGGGCTACGAGCAGTACTTC.

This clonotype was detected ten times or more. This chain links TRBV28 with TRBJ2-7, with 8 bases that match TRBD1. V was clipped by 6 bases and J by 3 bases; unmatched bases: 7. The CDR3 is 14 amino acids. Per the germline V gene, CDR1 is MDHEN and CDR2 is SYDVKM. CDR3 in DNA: TGTGCCAGCAGAACCGGGACAGGCATCTACGAGCAGTACTTC. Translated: CASRTGTGIYEQYF.

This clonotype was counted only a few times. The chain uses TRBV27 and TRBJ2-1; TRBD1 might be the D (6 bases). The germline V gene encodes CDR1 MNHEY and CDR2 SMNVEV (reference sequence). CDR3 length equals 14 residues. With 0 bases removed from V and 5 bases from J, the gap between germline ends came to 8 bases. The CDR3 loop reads CASSLSAGDNEQFF. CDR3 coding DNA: TGTGCCAGCAGTTTATCAGCAGGGGACAATGAGCAGTTCTTC.

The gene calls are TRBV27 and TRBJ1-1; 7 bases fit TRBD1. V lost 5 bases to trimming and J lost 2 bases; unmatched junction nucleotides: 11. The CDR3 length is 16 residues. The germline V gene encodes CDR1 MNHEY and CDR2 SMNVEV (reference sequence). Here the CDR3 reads CASSTTTGRGNTEAFF. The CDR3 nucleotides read TGTGCCAGCAGTACTACGACAGGGCGAGGCAACACTGAAGCTTTCTTT.

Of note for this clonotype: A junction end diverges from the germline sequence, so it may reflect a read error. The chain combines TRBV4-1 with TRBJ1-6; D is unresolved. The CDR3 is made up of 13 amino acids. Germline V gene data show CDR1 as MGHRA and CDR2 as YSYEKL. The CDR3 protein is CASSQGLNSPLHF. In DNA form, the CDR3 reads TGTGCCAGCAGCCAAGGTCTAAATTCACCCCTCCACTTT.

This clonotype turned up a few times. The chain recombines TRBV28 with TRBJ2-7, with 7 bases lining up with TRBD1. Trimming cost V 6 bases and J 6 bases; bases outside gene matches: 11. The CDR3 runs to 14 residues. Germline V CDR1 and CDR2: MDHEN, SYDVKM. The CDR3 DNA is TGTGCCAGCAGGCGACAGGGCGCGGGCGGCGAGCAGTACTTC. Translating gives CASRRQGAGGEQYF.

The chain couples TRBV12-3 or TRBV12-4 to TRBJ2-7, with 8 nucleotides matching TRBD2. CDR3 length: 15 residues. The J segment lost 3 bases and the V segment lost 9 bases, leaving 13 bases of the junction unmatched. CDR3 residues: CARRHTSGQFYEQYF. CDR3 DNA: TGTGCCAGAAGGCACACTAGCGGCCAGTTCTACGAGCAGTACTTC.

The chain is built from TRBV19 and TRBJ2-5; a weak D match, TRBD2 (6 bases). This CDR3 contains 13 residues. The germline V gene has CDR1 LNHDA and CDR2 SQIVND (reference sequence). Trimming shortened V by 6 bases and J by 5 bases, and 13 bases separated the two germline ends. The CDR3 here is CASRPEGGETQYF. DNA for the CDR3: TGTGCCAGTAGACCGGAGGGCGGGGAGACCCAGTACTTC.

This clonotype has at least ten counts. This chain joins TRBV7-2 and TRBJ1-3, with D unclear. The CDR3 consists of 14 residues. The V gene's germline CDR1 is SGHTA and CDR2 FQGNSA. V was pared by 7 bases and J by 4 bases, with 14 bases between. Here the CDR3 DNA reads TGTGCCAGCATCCCGGACGCCGCCGGAAACACCATATATTTT. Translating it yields CASIPDAAGNTIYF.

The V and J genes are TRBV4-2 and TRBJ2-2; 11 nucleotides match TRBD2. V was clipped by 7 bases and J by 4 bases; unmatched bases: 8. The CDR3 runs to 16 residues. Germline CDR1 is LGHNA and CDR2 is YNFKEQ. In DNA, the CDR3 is TGTGCCAGCATCCAGGCTGGGACTAGCGGCACCGGGGAGCTGTTTTTT. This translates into CASIQAGTSGTGELFF.

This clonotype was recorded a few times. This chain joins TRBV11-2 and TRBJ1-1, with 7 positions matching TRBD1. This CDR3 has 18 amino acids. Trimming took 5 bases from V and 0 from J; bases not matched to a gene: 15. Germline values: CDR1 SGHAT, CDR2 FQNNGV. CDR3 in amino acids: CASSGHRGGLFMNTEAFF. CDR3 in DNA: TGTGCCAGCAGCGGACACAGGGGCGGGTTATTTATGAACACTGAAGCTTTCTTT.

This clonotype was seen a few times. The CDR3 coding sequence is TGTGCCAGCAGTGAAGTCGTCAGGGAAACTGAAGCTTTCTTT. Residues: CASSEVVRETEAFF. The genes are TRBV6-1 and TRBJ1-1; D perhaps matches TRBD1 (5 bases). V lost 1 base and J lost 5, with 11 bases in between. This CDR3 has 14 amino acids. CDR1 and CDR2 (germline): MNHNS, SASEGT.

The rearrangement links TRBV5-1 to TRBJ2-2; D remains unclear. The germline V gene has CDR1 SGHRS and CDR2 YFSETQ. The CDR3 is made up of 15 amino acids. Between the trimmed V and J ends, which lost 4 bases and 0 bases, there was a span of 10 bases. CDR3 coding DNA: TGCGCCAGCAGCAGGTCCGACGCGAACACCGGGGAGCTGTTTTTT. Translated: CASSRSDANTGELFF.

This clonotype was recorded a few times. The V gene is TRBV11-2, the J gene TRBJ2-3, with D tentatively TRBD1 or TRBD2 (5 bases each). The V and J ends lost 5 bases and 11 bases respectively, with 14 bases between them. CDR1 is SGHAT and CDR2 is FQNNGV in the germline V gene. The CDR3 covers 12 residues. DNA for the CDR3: TGTGCCAGCAGCGTACCGGGGCAAGGGCAGTATTTT. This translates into CASSVPGQGQYF.

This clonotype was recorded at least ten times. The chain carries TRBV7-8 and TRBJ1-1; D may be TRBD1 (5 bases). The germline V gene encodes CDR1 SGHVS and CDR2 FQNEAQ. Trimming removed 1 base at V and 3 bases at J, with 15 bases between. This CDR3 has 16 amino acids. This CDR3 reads CASSLERQMPYTEAFF. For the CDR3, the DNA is TGTGCCAGCAGCTTAGAGCGACAGATGCCCTACACTGAAGCTTTCTTT.

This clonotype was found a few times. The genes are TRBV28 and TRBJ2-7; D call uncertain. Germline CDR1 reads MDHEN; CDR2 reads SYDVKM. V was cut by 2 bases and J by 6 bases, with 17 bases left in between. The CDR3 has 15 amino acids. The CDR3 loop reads CASSLLLDKPGEQYF. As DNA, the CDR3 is TGTGCCAGCAGTTTACTCCTAGACAAACCCGGCGAGCAGTACTTC.

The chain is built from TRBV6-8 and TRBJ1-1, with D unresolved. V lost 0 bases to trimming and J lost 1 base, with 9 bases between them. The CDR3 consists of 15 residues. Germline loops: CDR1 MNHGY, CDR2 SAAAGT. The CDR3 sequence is CASSYSRAGNTEAFF. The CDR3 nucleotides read TGTGCCAGCAGTTACTCCCGGGCAGGGAACACTGAAGCTTTCTTT.

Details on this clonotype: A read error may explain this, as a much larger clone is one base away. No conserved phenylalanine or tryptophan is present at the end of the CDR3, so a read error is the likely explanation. CDR3 region: CASSLSLAGVETQYL. CDR3 nucleotides: TGTGCCAGCAGCTTATCGCTAGCGGGGGTTGAAACCCAGTACTTA. The chain links TRBV7-2 to TRBJ2-5, with TRBD2 identical over 10 bases. The junction had 8 bases not matched to a gene; V was cut back by 2 bases and J by 8 bases. The CDR3 runs to 15 residues. From germline, CDR1 is SGHTA and CDR2 FQGNSA.

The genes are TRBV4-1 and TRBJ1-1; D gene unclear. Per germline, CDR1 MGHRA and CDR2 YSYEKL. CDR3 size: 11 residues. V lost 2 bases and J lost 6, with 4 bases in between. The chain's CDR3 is CASSQFAEAFF. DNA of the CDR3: TGCGCCAGCAGCCAATTTGCTGAAGCTTTCTTT.

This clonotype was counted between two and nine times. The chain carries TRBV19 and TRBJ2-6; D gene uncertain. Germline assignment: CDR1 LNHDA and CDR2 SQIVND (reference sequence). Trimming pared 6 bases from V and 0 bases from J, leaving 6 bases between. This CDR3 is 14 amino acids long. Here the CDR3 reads CASRRPSGANVLTF. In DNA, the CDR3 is TGTGCCAGTAGGAGACCCTCTGGGGCCAACGTCCTGACTTTC. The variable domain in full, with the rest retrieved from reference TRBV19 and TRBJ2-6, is DGGITQSPKYLFRKEGQNVTLSCEQNLNHDAMYWYRQDPGQGLRLIYYSQIVNDFQKGDIAEGYSVSREKKESFPLTVTSAQKNPTAFYLCASRRPSGANVLTFGAGSRLTVL.

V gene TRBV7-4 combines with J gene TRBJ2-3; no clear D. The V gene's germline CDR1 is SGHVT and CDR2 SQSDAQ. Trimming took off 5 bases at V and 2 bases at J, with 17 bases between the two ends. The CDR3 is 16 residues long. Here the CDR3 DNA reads TGTGCCAGCAGCCTAACCACCCGTAGGGACACAGATACGCAGTATTTT. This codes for CASSLTTRRDTDTQYF. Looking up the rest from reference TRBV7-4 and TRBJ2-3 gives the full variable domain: GAGVSQSPRYKVAKRGRDVALRCDSISGHVTLYWYRQTLGQGSEVLTYSQSDAQRDKSGRPSGRFSAERPERSVSTLKIQRTEQGDSAVYLCASSLTTRRDTDTQYFGPGTRLTVL.